This TCR beta chain was documented in a study of tissue T cells after allogeneic stem cell transplantation. The assay was immunoSEQ multiplex PCR, and TCRdb's table has in-frame clones only and misses some. Of fewer than 7,500 clones listed, over 45% were seen once; the top ten hold under 4%. Of note for this clone: The genes and germline here are from mouse.

Time point noted: mouse harvest day 7 after allogeneic transplant. Each mouse received 10^7 T-cell-depleted marrow cells plus 10^6 splenic CD5+ T cells by tail vein. This TCR was sampled from a female BALB/c mouse given C57BL/6 T cells with graft-versus-host disease after an allogeneic hematopoietic cell transplant. The specimen was gut tissue.

CDR3 residues: CASSPGGRAEQFF. The DNA read from the CDR3 is TGTGCCAGCAGTCCGGGGGGGCGGGCTGAGCAGTTC. The V call is TRBV26, the J call TRBJ2-1; 8 bases fit TRBD2. With the read ending 1 residue before the CDR3 end, the germline J gene is used to fill in that end. The length of the CDR3 is 13 residues. Germline loops: CDR1 KGHPV, CDR2 FQNQEV (reference sequence). Unmatched junction bases numbered 3, after V lost 4 bases and J lost 7 bases.